The present T cell receptor (beta chain) was sequenced within a study of T cell changes during pregnancy in multiple sclerosis. Sequencing was performed with immunoSEQ multiplex PCR; in TCRdb, only in-frame clones are kept and a portion is missing. The sample lists 45,000 to 70,000 clones, about nine tenths occurring once. Trimming removed 0 bases at V and 1 base at J, with 7 bases between. Germline V CDR1 and CDR2: SGHRS, YFSETQ. This CDR3 region has 15 residues. The gene calls are TRBV5-1 and TRBJ2-2; D may be TRBD2 (5 bases). The material was CD4+ T cells from peripheral blood mononuclear cells, obtained after pregnancy. The sequence was collected from a female donor in good health, enrolled as a control in a pregnancy study. The CDR3 DNA follows: TGCGCCAGCAGCTTGGTGGCGGGGAACACCGGGGAGCTGTTTTTT. Its protein is CASSLVAGNTGELFF.